Ten or more counts support the clone carrying this TCR beta chain. Original processing notes: Quantification of nucleated cells was approximated via reference gene primer amplification. Produced via immunoSEQ multiplex PCR; TCRdb's table is partial and in-frame only. V and J calls and clone size are given by that table; D and trimming were obtained from the DNA. Of about 190,000 clones in the sample, roughly 80% were seen once. The data originate from a study of blood T cell repertoires in COVID-19. Study overall: The United States, Italy and Spain provided the acute and convalescent COVID-19 samples.

Germline V lookup: CDR1 KGHDR, CDR2 SFDVKD. This CDR3 has 17 residues. V dropped 4 bases and J dropped 2; count of bases not matched to a gene: 7. Sequenced: peripheral blood. This clonotype was sampled from a man aged 45 to 65 who had recovered from COVID-19. The V call is TRBV24-1, the J call TRBJ2-1; 10 bases fit TRBD2. The CDR3 DNA follows: TGTGCCACCAGTGAGGAACTCGGGACTAGCGCCTACAATGAGCAGTTCTTC. Translation gives CATSEELGTSAYNEQFF.